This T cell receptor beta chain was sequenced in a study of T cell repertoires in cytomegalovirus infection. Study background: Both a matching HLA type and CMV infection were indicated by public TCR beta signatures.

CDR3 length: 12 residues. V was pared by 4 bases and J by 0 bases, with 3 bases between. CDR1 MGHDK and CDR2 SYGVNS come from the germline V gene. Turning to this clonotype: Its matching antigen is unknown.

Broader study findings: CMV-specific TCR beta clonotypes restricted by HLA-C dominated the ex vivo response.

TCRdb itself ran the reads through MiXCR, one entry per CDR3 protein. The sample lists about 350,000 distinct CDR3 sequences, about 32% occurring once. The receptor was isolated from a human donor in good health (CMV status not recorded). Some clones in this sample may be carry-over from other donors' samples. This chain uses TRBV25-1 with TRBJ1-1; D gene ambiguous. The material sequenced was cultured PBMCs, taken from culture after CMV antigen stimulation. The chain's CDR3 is CASSGMNTEAFF. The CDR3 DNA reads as TGTGCCAGCAGTGGTATGAACACTGAAGCTTTCTTT.